Here is one T cell receptor (beta chain) with its context. Its antigen is not known. This sample is part of a study of radiotherapy plus CTLA-4 blockade in lung cancer. About the research overall: Objective responses were recorded in about 18% of patients, with disease control recorded in approximately 34%. Study findings and constraints: With interferon-beta, early dynamics of blood T cell clones were reported to best predict response. Tumor-origin TCR clones grew in blood after radiotherapy plus ipilimumab.

Ipilimumab-mediated CTLA-4 blockade plus focal radiation was given to patients having chemo-refractory metastatic non-small-cell lung cancer. The germline V gene has CDR1 SGDLS and CDR2 YYNGEE. This CDR3 is 15 amino acids long. The V gene lost 0 bases and the J gene lost 1 base, with 10 bases spanning the gap. Profiled with immunoSEQ multiplex PCR; TCRdb holds only in-frame clones, not every one. The table records around 110,000 clones, roughly 77% of them present only once. This clonotype was sampled from a human donor with non-small cell lung cancer that progressed on radiotherapy plus ipilimumab. Some clones in this sample may be carry-over from other donors' samples. Sample: peripheral blood, taken from a patient treated with radiotherapy plus ipilimumab. The chain has TRBV9 and TRBJ1-1; a possible D gene is TRBD1 (5 bases). This chain's CDR3 is CASSVDPGRNTEAFF. In nucleotides, the CDR3 is TGTGCCAGCAGCGTAGATCCAGGGAGGAACACTGAAGCTTTCTTT.